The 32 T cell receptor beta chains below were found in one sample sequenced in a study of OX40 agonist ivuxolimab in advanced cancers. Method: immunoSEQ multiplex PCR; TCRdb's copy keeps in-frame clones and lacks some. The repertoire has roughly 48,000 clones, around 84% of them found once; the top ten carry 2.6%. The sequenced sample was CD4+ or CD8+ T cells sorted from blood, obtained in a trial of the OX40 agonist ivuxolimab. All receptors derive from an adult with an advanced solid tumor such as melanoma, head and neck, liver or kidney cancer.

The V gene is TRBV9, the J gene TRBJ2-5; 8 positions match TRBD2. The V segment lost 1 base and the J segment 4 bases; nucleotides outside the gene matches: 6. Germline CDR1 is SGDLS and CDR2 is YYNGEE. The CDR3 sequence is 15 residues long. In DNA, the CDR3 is TGTGCCAGCAGCGTAACGGGAGGGCCTGGAGAGACCCAGTACTTC. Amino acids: CASSVTGGPGETQYF.

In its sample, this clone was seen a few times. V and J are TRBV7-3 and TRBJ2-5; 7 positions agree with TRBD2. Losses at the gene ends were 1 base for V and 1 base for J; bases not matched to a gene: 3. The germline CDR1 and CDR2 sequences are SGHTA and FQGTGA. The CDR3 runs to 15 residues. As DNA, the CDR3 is TGTGCCAGCAGCTTAAAGGGCGGGGGCCAAGAGACCCAGTACTTC. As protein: CASSLKGGGQETQYF.

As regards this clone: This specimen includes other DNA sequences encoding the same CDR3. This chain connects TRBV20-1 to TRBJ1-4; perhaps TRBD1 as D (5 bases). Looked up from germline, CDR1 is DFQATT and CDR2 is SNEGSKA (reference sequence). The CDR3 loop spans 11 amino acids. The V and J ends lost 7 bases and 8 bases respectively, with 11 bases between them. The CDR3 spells CSGREGEKLFF. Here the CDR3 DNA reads TGCAGTGGGAGGGAGGGGGAAAAACTGTTTTTT.

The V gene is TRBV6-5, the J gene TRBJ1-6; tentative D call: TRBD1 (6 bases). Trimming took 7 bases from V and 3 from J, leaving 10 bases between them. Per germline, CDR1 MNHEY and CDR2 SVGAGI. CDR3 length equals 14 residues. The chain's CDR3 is CASTMGHYNSPLHF. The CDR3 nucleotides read TGTGCCAGCACCATGGGACACTATAATTCACCCCTCCACTTT.

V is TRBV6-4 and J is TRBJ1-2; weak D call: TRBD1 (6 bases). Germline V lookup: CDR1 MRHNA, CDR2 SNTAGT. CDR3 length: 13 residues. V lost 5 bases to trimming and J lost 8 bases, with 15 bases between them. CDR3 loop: CASSKSAGEGYTF. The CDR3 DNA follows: TGTGCCAGCAGTAAATCGGCAGGGGAAGGCTACACCTTC.

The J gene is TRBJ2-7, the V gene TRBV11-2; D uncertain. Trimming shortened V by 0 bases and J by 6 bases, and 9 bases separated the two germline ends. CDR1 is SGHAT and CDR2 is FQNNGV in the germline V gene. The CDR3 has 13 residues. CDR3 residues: CASSLDRSAEQYF. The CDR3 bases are TGTGCCAGCAGCTTAGATCGGTCGGCCGAGCAGTACTTC.

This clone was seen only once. The CDR3 nucleotides read TGTGCCAGCAGTTGGGGACGGCAGAGCTCCTACGAGCAGTACTTC. Translating gives CASSWGRQSSYEQYF. The genes are TRBV6-5 and TRBJ2-7, with D perhaps being TRBD1 or TRBD2 (5 bases each). The CDR3 is 15 residues long. Deletions cut 4 bases from V and 0 bases from J, with 13 bases between. Germline V CDR1 and CDR2: MNHEY, SVGAGI.

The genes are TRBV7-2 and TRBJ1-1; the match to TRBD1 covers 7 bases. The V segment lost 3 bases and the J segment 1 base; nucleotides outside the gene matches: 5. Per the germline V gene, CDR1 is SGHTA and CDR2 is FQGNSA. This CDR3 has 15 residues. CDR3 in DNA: TGTGCCAGCAGCTTGACAGGGTTAGGGAACACTGAAGCTTTCTTT. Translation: CASSLTGLGNTEAFF.

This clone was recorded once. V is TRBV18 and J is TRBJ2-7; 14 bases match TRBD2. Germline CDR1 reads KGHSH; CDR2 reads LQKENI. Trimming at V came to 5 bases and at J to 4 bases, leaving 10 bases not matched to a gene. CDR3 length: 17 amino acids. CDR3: CASSAGTSGSGLYEQYF. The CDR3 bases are TGTGCCAGCTCAGCCGGGACTAGCGGGAGCGGGCTTTACGAGCAGTACTTC.

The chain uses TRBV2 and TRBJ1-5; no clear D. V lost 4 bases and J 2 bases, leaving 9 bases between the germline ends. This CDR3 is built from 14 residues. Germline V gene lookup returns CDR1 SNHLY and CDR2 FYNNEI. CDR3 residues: CASSGGFGNQPQHF. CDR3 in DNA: TGTGCCAGCAGTGGAGGGTTCGGCAATCAGCCCCAGCATTTT. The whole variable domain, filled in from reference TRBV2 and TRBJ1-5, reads EPEVTQTPSHQVTQMGQEVILRCVPISNHLYFYWYRQILGQKVEFLVSFYNNEISEKSEIFDDQFSVERPDGSNFTLKIRSTKLEDSAMYFCASSGGFGNQPQHFGDGTRLSIL.

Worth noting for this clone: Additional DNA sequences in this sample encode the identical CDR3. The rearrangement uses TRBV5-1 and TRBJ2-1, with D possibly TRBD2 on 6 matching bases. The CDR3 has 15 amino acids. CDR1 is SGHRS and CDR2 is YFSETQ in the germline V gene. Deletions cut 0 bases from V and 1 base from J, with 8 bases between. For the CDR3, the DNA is TGCGCCAGCAGCTTGGGTCTAGCGTCCTACAATGAGCAGTTCTTC. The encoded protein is CASSLGLASYNEQFF.

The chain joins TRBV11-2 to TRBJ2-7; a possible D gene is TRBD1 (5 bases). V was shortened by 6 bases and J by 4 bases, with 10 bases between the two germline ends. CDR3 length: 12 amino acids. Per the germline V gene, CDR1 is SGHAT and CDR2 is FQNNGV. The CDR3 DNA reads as TGTGCCAGCAGTACTCAGGGATACGAGCAGTACTTC. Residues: CASSTQGYEQYF.

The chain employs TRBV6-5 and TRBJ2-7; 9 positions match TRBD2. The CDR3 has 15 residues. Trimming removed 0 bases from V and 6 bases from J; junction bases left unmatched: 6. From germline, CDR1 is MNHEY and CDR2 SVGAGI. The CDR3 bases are TGTGCCAGCAGTTACTCGGGGTTAGCGGGAGTCGAGCAGTACTTC. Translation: CASSYSGLAGVEQYF.

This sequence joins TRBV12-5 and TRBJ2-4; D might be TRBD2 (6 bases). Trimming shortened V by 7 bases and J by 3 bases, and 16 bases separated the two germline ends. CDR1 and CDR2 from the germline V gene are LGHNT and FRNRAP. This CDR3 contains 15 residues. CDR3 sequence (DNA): TGTGCTAGTGCGCCGGACGGGGGAGACAAAAACATTCAGTACTTC. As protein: CASAPDGGDKNIQYF.

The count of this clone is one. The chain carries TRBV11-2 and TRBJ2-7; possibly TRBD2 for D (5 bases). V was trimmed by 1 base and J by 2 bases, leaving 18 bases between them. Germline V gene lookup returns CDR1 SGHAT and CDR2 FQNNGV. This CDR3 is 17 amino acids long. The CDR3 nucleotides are TGTGCCAGCAGCTTAGCCCCGGTTAGGGAGTACCCCTACGAGCAGTACTTC. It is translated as CASSLAPVREYPYEQYF.

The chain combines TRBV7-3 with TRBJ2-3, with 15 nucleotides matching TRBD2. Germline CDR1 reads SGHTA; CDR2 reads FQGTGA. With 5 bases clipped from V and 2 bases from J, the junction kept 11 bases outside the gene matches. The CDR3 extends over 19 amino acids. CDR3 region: CASSVTGTSGGSFTDTQYF. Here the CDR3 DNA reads TGTGCCAGCAGCGTCACCGGGACTAGCGGGGGGAGCTTCACAGATACGCAGTATTTT. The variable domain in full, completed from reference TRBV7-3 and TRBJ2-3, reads GAGVSQTPSNKVTEKGKYVELRCDPISGHTALYWYRQSLGQGPEFLIYFQGTGAADDSGLPNDRFFAVRPEGSVSTLKIQRTERGDSAVYLCASSVTGTSGGSFTDTQYFGPGTRLTVL.

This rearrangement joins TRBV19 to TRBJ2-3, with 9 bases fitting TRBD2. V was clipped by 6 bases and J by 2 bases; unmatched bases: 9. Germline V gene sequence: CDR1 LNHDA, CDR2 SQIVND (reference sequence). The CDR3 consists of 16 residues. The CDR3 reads CASSYAGGADTDTQYF. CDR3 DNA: TGTGCCAGTAGCTACGCGGGGGGGGCCGACACAGATACGCAGTATTTT.

Written as DNA, the CDR3 is TGTGCCAGCAGTGTATCTGGCTACGAGCAGTACTTC. Protein: CASSVSGYEQYF. V gene TRBV2 combines with J gene TRBJ2-5; D ambiguous. The end of the DNA is better explained by TRBJ2-7, so the J call may be wrong. Germline V gives CDR1 SNHLY, CDR2 FYNNEI. The CDR3 runs to 12 residues.

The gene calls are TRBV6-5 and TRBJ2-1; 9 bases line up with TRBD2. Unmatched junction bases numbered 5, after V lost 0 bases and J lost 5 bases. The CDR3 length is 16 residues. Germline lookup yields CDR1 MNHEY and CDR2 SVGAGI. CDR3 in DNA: TGTGCCAGCAGTTACTCGATAGCGGGAGCCGACAATGAGCAGTTCTTC. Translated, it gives CASSYSIAGADNEQFF.

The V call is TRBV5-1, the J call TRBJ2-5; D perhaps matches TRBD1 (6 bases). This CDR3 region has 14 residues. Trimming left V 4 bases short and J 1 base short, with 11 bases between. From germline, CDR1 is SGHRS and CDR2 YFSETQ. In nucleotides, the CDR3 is TGCGCCAGCAGCACAGACAGGCGCCAAGAGACCCAGTACTTC. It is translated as CASSTDRRQETQYF.

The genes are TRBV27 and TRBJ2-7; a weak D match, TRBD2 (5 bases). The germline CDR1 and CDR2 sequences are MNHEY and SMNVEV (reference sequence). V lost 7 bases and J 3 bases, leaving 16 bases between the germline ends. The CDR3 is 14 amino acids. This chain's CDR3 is CASTPAGRDYEQYF. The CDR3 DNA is TGTGCCAGCACTCCGGCAGGTCGGGACTACGAGCAGTACTTC.

CDR3 in amino acids: CASSLAPGNQPQHF. For the CDR3, the DNA is TGTGCCAGCAGCTTAGCGCCGGGTAATCAGCCCCAGCATTTT. This rearrangement joins TRBV11-1 to TRBJ1-5; D ambiguous. The CDR3 length is 14 residues. V lost 0 bases to trimming and J lost 4 bases, with 7 bases between them. From germline, CDR1 is SGHAT and CDR2 FQDESV (reference sequence).

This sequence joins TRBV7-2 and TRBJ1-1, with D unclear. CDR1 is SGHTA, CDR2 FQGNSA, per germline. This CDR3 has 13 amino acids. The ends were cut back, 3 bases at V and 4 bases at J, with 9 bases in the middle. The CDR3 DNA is TGTGCCAGCAGCTTCAGAGCCAGCACTGAAGCTTTCTTT. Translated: CASSFRASTEAFF.

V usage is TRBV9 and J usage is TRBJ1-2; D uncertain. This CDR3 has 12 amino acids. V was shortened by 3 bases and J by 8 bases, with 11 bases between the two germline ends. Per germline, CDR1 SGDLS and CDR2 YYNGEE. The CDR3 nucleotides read TGTGCCAGCAGCGAGTGGACCCGGGGCTACACCTTC. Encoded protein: CASSEWTRGYTF.

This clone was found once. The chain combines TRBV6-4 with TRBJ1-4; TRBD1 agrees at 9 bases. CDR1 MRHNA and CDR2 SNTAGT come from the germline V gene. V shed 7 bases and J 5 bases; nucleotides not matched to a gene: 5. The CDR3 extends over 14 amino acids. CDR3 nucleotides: TGTGCCAGCATTTGGGACAGGGAAAATGAAAAACTGTTTTTT. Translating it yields CASIWDRENEKLFF.

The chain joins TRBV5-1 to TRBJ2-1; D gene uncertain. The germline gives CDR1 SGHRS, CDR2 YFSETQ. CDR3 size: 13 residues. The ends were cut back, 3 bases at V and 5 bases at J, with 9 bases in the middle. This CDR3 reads CASSSDTDNEQFF. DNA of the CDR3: TGCGCCAGCAGCTCCGATACCGACAATGAGCAGTTCTTC.

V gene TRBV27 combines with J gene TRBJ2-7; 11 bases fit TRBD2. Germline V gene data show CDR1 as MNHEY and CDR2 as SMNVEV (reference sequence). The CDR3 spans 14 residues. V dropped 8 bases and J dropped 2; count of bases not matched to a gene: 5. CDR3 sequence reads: CASSLAGEAYEQYF. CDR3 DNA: TGTGCCAGCTCACTAGCGGGGGAGGCCTACGAGCAGTACTTC.

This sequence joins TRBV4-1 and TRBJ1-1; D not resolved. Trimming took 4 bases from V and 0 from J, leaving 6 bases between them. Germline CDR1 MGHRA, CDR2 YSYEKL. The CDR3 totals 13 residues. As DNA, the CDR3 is TGCGCCAGCAGCCCCGCATTGAACACTGAAGCTTTCTTT. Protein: CASSPALNTEAFF.

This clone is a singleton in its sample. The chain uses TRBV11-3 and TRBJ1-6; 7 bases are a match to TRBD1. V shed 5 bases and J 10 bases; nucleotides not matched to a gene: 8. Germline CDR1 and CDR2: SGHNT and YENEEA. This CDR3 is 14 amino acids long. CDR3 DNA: TGTGCCAGCAGCCCGGACAGGAATGCCTCACCCCTCCACTTT. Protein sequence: CASSPDRNASPLHF.

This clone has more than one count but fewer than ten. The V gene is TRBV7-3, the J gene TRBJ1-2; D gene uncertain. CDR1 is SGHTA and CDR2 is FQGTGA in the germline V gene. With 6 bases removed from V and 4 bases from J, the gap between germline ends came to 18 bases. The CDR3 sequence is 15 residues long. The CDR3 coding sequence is TGTGCCAGCAGTCCCCGGGTCGGGCCAGTCTATGGCTACACCTTC. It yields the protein CASSPRVGPVYGYTF.

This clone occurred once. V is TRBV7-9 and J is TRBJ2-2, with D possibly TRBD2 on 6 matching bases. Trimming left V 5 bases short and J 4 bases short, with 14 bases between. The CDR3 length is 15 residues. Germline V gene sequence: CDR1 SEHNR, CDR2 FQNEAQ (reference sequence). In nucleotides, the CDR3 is TGTGCCAGCAGCCCCCCGAGCGGGCCCACCGGGGAGCTGTTTTTT. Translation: CASSPPSGPTGELFF.

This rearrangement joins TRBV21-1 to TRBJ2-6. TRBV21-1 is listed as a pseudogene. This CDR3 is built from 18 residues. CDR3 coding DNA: TGTGCCAGCAGCAATAACAGGAGGGGGGCAGGTGGGGCCAACGTCCTGACTTTC. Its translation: CASSNNRRGAGGANVLTF.